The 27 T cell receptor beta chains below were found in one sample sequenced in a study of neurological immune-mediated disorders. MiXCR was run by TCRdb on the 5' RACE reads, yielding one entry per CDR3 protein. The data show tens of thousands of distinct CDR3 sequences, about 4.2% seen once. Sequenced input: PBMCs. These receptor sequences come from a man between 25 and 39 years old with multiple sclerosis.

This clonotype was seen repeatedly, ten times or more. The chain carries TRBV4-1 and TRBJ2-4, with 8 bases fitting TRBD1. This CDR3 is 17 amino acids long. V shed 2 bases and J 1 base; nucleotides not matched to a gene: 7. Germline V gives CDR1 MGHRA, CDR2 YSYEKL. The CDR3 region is CASSQPIQGVAKNIQYF. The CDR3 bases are TGCGCCAGCAGCCAACCGATACAGGGGGTGGCCAAAAACATTCAGTACTTC.

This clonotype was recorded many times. CDR3 residues: CAISDFFDRGNSPLHF. The CDR3 coding sequence is TGTGCCATCAGTGATTTTTTCGACAGGGGGAATTCACCCCTCCACTTT. The rearrangement joins TRBV10-3 to TRBJ1-6, with TRBD1 identical over 9 bases. CDR1 is ENHRY, CDR2 SYGVKD, per germline. The CDR3 is 16 amino acids. V gave up 3 bases and J gave up 7 bases; unmatched junction bases: 7.

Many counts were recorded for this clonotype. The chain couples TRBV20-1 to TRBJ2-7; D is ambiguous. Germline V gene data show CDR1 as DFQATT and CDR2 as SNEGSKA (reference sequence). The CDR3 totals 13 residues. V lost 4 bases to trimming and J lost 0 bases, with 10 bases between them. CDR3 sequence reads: CSANGNSSYEQYF. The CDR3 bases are TGCAGTGCTAACGGTAATAGCTCCTACGAGCAGTACTTC.

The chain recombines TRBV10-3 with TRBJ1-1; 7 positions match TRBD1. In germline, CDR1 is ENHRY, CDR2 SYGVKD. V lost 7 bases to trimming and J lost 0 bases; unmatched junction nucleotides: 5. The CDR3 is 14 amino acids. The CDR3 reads CAITGGGLNTEAFF. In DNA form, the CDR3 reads TGTGCCATCACTGGAGGGGGCTTGAACACTGAAGCTTTCTTT.

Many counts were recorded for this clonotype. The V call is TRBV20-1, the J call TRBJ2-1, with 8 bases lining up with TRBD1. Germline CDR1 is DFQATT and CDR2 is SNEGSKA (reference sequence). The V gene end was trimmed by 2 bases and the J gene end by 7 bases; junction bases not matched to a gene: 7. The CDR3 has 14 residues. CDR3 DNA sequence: TGCAGTGCTAGAATTGGACAGGGAAGGAATGAGCAGTTCTTC. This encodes CSARIGQGRNEQFF.

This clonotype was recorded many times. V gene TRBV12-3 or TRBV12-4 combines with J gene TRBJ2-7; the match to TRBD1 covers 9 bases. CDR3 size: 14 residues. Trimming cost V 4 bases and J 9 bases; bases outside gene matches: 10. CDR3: CASSSGQGKAMQYF. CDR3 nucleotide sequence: TGTGCCAGCAGTTCGGGACAGGGTAAGGCAATGCAGTACTTC.

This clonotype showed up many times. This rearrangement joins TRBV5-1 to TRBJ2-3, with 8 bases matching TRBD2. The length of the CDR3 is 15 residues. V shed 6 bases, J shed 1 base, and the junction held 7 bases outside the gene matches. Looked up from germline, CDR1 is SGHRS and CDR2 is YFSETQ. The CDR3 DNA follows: TGCGCCAGCACGATCCCAGCGGGGGGCACAGATACGCAGTATTTT. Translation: CASTIPAGGTDTQYF.

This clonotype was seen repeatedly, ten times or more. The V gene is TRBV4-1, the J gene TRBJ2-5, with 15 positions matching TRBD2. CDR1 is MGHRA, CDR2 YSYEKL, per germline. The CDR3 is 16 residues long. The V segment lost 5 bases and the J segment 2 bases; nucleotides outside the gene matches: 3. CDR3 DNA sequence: TGCGCCAGCAGCAGCGGACTAGCGGGGGGGCAAGAGACCCAGTACTTC. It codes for CASSSGLAGGQETQYF.

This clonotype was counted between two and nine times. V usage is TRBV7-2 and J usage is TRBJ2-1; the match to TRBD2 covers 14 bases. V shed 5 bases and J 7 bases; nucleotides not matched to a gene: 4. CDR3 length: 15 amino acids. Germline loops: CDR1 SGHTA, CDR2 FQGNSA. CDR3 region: CASSRLAGGTNEQFF. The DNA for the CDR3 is TGTGCCAGCAGCCGACTAGCGGGGGGGACTAATGAGCAGTTCTTC.

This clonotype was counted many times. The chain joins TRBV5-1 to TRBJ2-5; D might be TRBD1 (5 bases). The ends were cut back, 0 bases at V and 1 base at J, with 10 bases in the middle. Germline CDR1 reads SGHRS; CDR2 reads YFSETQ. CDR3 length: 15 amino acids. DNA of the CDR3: TGCGCCAGCAGCTTGGTCGGACATGCCCAAGAGACCCAGTACTTC. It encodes CASSLVGHAQETQYF.

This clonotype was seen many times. CDR3 protein: CASLRGTAYEQYF. As DNA, the CDR3 is TGTGCCTCACTACGGGGGACAGCCTACGAGCAGTACTTC. This chain connects TRBV2 to TRBJ2-7, with D tentatively TRBD1 (7 bases). CDR1 is SNHLY and CDR2 is FYNNEI in the germline V gene. The CDR3 consists of 13 residues. Trimming stripped 11 bases from V and 2 bases from J, with 16 bases between. Together with reference TRBV2 and TRBJ2-7, the CDR3 gives the full variable domain: EPEVTQTPSHQVTQMGQEVILRCVPISNHLYFYWYRQILGQKVEFLVSFYNNEISEKSEIFDDQFSVERPDGSNFTLKIRSTKLEDSAMYFCASLRGTAYEQYFGPGTRLTVT.

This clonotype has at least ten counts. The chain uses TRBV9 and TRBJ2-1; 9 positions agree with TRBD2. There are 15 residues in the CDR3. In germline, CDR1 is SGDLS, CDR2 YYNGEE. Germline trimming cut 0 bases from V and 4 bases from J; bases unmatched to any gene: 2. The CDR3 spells CASSVGGGEYNEQFF. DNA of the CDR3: TGTGCCAGCAGCGTAGGCGGGGGGGAATACAATGAGCAGTTCTTC.

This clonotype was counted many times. The chain's CDR3 is CASSFGGASEQFF. The CDR3 nucleotides read TGTGCCAGCAGCTTTGGGGGGGCAAGTGAGCAGTTCTTC. The chain uses TRBV7-2 and TRBJ2-1; the D gene is possibly TRBD2 (7 bases). Trimming cost V 3 bases and J 9 bases, with 12 bases left between them. From germline, CDR1 is SGHTA and CDR2 FQGNSA. The CDR3 sequence is 13 residues long.

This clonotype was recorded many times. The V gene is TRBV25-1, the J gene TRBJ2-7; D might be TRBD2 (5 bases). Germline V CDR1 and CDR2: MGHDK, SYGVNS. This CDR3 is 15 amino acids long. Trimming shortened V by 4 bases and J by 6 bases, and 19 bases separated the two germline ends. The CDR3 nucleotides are TGTGCCAGCAGTGGGACCCGACGGGGTTGGGTCGAGCAGTACTTC. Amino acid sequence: CASSGTRRGWVEQYF.

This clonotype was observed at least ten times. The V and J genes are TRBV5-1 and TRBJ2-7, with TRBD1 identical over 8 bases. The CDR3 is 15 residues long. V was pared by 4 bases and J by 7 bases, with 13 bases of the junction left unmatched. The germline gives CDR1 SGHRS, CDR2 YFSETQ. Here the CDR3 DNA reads TGCGCCAGCAGCACAGACAGGGGAGCACGGGGGGAGCAGTACTTC. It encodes CASSTDRGARGEQYF.

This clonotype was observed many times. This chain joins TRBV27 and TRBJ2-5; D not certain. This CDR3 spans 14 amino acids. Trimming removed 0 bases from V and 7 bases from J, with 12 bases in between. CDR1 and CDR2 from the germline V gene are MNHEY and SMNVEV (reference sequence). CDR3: CASSLSQFGGTQYF. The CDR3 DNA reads TGTGCCAGCAGTTTATCACAGTTTGGTGGGACCCAGTACTTC.

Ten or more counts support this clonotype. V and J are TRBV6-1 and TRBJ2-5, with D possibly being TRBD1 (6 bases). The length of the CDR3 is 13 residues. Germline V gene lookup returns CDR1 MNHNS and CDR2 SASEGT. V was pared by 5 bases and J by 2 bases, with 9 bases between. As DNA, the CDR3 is TGTGCCAGCAGTATAGACAGGCAAGAGACCCAGTACTTC. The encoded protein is CASSIDRQETQYF.

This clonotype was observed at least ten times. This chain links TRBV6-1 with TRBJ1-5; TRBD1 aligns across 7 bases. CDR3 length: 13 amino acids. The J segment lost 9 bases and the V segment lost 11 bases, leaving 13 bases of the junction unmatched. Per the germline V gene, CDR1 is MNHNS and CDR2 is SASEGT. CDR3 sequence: CALGGTDPWPQHF. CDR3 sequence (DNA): TGTGCCCTAGGCGGGACAGATCCTTGGCCCCAGCATTTT.

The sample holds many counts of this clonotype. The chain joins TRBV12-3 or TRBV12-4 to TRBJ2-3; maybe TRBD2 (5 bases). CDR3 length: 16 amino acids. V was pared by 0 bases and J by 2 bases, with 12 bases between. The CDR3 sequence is CASSLALASVTDTQYF. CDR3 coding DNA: TGTGCCAGCAGTTTAGCCCTAGCCTCCGTCACAGATACGCAGTATTTT.

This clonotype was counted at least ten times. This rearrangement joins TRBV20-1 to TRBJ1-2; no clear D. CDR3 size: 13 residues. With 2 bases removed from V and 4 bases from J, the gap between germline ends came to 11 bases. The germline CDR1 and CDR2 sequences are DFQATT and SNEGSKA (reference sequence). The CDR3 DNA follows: TGCAGTGCTAGACCCCCAGAGACCTATGGCTACACCTTC. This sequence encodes CSARPPETYGYTF.

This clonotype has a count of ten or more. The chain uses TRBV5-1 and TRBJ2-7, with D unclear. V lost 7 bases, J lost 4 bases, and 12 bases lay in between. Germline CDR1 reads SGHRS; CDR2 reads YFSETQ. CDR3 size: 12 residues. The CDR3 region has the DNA TGCGCCAGCTTCCAAGATTCGTACGAGCAGTACTTC. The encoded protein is CASFQDSYEQYF. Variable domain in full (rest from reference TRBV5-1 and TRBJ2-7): KAGVTQTPRYLIKTRGQQVTLSCSPISGHRSVSWYQQTPGQGLQFLFEYFSETQRNKGNFPGRFSGRQFSNSRSEMNVSTLELGDSALYLCASFQDSYEQYFGPGTRLTVT.

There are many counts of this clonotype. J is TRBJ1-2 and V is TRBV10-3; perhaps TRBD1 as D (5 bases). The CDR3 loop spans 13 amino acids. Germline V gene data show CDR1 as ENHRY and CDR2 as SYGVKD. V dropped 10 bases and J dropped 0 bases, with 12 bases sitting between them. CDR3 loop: CATGTEANYGYTF. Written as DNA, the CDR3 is TGTGCCACAGGGACCGAAGCTAACTATGGCTACACCTTC.

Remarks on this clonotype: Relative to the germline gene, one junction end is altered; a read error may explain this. The CDR3 DNA follows: TGCAGCGTTGAGGGACAGGGGAATCAGCCCCAGAATTTT. This translates into CSVEGQGNQPQNF. The chain has TRBV29-1 and TRBJ1-5; 10 nucleotides match TRBD1. Germline loops: CDR1 SQVTM, CDR2 ANQGSEA. CDR3 size: 13 residues.

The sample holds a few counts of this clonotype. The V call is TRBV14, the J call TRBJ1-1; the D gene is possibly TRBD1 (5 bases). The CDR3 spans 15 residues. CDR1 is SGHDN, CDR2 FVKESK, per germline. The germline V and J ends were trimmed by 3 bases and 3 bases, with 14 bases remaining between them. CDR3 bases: TGTGCCAGCAGCCATCTAAGCAGGGCGGACACTGAAGCTTTCTTT. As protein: CASSHLSRADTEAFF.

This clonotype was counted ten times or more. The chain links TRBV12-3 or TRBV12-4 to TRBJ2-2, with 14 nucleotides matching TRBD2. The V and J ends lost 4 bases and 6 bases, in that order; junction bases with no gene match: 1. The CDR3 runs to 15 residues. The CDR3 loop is CASSSTSGGAGELFF. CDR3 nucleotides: TGTGCCAGCAGTTCGACTAGCGGGGGGGCCGGGGAGCTGTTTTTT.

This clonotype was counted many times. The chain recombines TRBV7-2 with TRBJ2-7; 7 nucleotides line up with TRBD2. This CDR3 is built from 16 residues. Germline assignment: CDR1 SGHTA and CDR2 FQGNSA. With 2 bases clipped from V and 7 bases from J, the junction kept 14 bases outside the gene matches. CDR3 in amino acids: CASSLSGILTGGEQYF. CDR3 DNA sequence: TGTGCCAGCAGCTTATCCGGAATCCTTACCGGGGGGGAGCAGTACTTC.

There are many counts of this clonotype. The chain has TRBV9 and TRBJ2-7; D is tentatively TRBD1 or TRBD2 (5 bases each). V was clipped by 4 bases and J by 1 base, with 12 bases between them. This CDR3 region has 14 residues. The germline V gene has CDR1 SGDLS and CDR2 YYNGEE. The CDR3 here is CASSPPGQSYEQYF. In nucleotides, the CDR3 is TGTGCCAGCAGCCCGCCGGGGCAGTCCTACGAGCAGTACTTC.